The source of this TCR beta chain is a study of blood T cell repertoires in COVID-19. Study details: Acute and convalescent COVID-19 samples came from the United States, Italy and Spain. T cells, B-cell-depleted T cells, or PBMCs provided the cDNA or gDNA that served as material.

The CDR3 has 15 amino acids. Germline V gene lookup returns CDR1 MNHEY and CDR2 SMNVEV (reference sequence). J gave up 4 bases and V 2 bases, and 5 bases lay outside the gene matches. As originally analysed: For nucleated cells, counts were estimated from reference gene primer amplification. Sequenced by immunoSEQ multiplex PCR; TCRdb stores in-frame clones only, minus some. V, J and clone size are taken as reported in that table, and D and trimming were inferred from the DNA itself. Counted here are 200,000 to 250,000 clones, approximately 80% occurring once; the ten biggest clones make up around 18%.

The sequence was collected from a woman older than 75 with active or convalescent COVID-19. Material for sequencing was peripheral blood. The V and J genes are TRBV27 and TRBJ1-5, with 7 bases identical to TRBD1. The chain's CDR3 is CASSLGDRRNQPQHF. For the CDR3, the DNA is TGTGCCAGCAGTTTAGGGGACAGACGAAATCAGCCCCAGCATTTT.